This entry lists 32 T cell receptor beta chains sequenced from one sample in a study of blood T cell repertoires in COVID-19 (dated by TCRdb to about 2020). Libraries were constructed by the immunoSEQ multiplex PCR assay. This is the immuneACCESS table as TCRdb keeps it, with only in-frame sequences that have V and J called. A part of the clones is gone; compared with another copy, unresolved V genes explain less than half, and the rest is unexplained. A total of 95,000 to 150,000 clones appear in this sample, around 85% of them only once. Together, the top ten hold 2.5% to 3.5% of the sample. The sample taken for sequencing was peripheral blood. These receptors came from a woman of 80 years or more with COVID-19, enrolled during active disease.

The chain carries TRBV5-1 and TRBJ1-2, with D tentatively TRBD1 (6 bases). CDR1 SGHRS and CDR2 YFSETQ come from the germline V gene. The CDR3 covers 14 residues. V was cut by 3 bases and J by 8 bases, with 17 bases left in between. The CDR3 region is CASSSGQTAGGYTF. In DNA form, the CDR3 reads TGCGCCAGCAGCTCAGGACAGACGGCCGGCGGCTACACCTTC.

V is TRBV12-3 or TRBV12-4 and J is TRBJ1-4; possible D gene TRBD1, 5 bases. The V end lost 6 bases, the J end lost 7 bases, and 12 bases lay between the germline ends. The CDR3 is 13 residues long. The chain's CDR3 is CASSREEGEKLFF. CDR3 bases: TGTGCCAGCAGCAGGGAGGAGGGTGAAAAACTGTTTTTT.

A single count supports this clone. The V and J genes are TRBV27 and TRBJ2-2, with 9 positions matching TRBD2. Germline values: CDR1 MNHEY, CDR2 SMNVEV (reference sequence). J gave up 7 bases and V 11 bases, and 14 bases lay outside the gene matches. The CDR3 has 15 residues. The CDR3 DNA reads TGTGCCTCAGCGGTTATAGCGGGAGTTAACGGGGAGCTGTTTTTT. Protein product: CASAVIAGVNGELFF.

The genes are TRBV11-3 and TRBJ2-1; 10 nucleotides line up with TRBD2. The CDR3 has 15 amino acids. Trimming took 1 base from V and 8 from J; bases not matched to a gene: 5. Germline CDR1 reads SGHNT; CDR2 reads YENEEA. The CDR3 DNA reads as TGTGCCAGCAGCTTAGGTCTAGCGGGAGTCCATGAGCAGTTCTTC. Translating it yields CASSLGLAGVHEQFF. The variable domain in full, with the rest retrieved from reference TRBV11-3 and TRBJ2-1, is EAGVVQSPRYKIIEKKQPVAFWCNPISGHNTLYWYLQNLGQGPELLIRYENEEAVDDSQLPKDRFSAERLKGVDSTLKIQPAELGDSAVYLCASSLGLAGVHEQFFGPGTRLTVL.

This chain links TRBV27 with TRBJ1-6; 7 bases agree with TRBD1. Germline V gene lookup returns CDR1 MNHEY and CDR2 SMNVEV (reference sequence). The CDR3 is 18 residues long. J gave up 7 bases and V 2 bases, and 14 bases lay outside the gene matches. In DNA form, the CDR3 reads TGTGCCAGCAGTTTAAAGGTAGACAGGGTGAATGGGAATTCACCCCTCCACTTT. It codes for CASSLKVDRVNGNSPLHF.

The chain combines TRBV11-2 with TRBJ2-7; 8 bases align to TRBD1. J lost 2 bases, V lost 1 base, and 4 bases had no gene match. Germline CDR1 and CDR2: SGHAT and FQNNGV. This CDR3 region has 15 residues. The CDR3 loop is CASSLASGGPYEQYF. The CDR3 DNA reads TGTGCCAGCAGCTTAGCGTCAGGGGGCCCCTACGAGCAGTACTTC.

The chain joins TRBV18 to TRBJ1-3; tentative D call: TRBD1 (5 bases). Germline CDR1 KGHSH, CDR2 LQKENI. This CDR3 spans 17 amino acids. V was cut by 4 bases and J by 2 bases, with 18 bases left in between. CDR3 nucleotides: TGTGCCAGCTCACACGATTGGCTCCTGGGGCCTGGAAACACCATATATTTT. Translating it yields CASSHDWLLGPGNTIYF.

V gene TRBV28 combines with J gene TRBJ1-2; TRBD1 agrees at 10 bases. The length of the CDR3 is 15 residues. The ends lost 4 bases at V and 7 bases at J; junction bases unmatched: 9. CDR1 MDHEN and CDR2 SYDVKM come from the germline V gene. In nucleotides, the CDR3 is TGTGCCAGCAGTTCCGTAGGGGACAGGGGAGGTGGCTACACCTTC. The encoded protein is CASSSVGDRGGGYTF.

The chain couples TRBV19 to TRBJ2-5, with 9 positions matching TRBD1. The ends lost 4 bases at V and 5 bases at J; junction bases unmatched: 5. Germline CDR1 is LNHDA and CDR2 is SQIVND (reference sequence). This CDR3 region has 14 residues. CDR3 coding DNA: TGTGCCAGTAGTAGACAGGGGGTTAAGGAGACCCAGTACTTC. Its translation is CASSRQGVKETQYF.

The V call is TRBV19, the J call TRBJ2-3; the D gene is possibly TRBD1 (6 bases). This CDR3 comprises 15 residues. Trimming took off 4 bases at V and 5 bases at J, with 16 bases between the two ends. CDR1 and CDR2 from the germline V gene are LNHDA and SQIVND (reference sequence). CDR3 sequence reads: CASSSEGTGKDTQYF. The CDR3, as DNA: TGTGCCAGTAGTAGCGAGGGTACAGGGAAAGATACGCAGTATTTT.

The chain recombines TRBV6-1 with TRBJ2-1, with 12 bases matching TRBD2. From germline, CDR1 is MNHNS and CDR2 SASEGT. Trimming removed 2 bases from V and 5 bases from J; junction bases left unmatched: 13. There are 19 residues in the CDR3. The CDR3 is CASSESASGRAQANNEQFF. The CDR3 DNA follows: TGTGCCAGCAGTGAATCCGCTAGCGGGAGGGCCCAAGCGAACAATGAGCAGTTCTTC.

V and J are TRBV6-6 and TRBJ2-1; 10 bases line up with TRBD2. CDR1 and CDR2 (germline): MNHNY, SVGAGI (reference sequence). The CDR3 has 18 residues. The junction had 12 bases not matched to a gene; V was cut back by 5 bases and J by 2 bases. The CDR3 bases are TGTGCCAGCAGTCCTCCCCCGGGACTAGCGAAGACCTACAATGAGCAGTTCTTC. Translation: CASSPPPGLAKTYNEQFF.

V gene TRBV3-1 (or the pseudogene TRBV3-2) combines with J gene TRBJ1-2; D uncertain. The V end was cut by 0 bases, the J end by 8 bases, with 7 bases between. Germline loops: CDR1 LGHDT, CDR2 YNNKEL (reference sequence). This CDR3 comprises 12 residues. In nucleotides, the CDR3 is TGTGCCAGCAGCCAAGAGTCCGGGGGCTACACCTTC. Its translation: CASSQESGGYTF.

The chain couples TRBV27 to TRBJ1-1; D is undetermined. This CDR3 comprises 12 residues. V was cut by 8 bases and J by 1 base, with 8 bases left in between. Germline CDR1 reads MNHEY; CDR2 reads SMNVEV (reference sequence). CDR3 nucleotide sequence: TGTGCCAGCGGGGAGGGGAACACTGAAGCTTTCTTT. Its protein product is CASGEGNTEAFF.

The chain links TRBV7-2 to TRBJ2-7, with 11 bases identical to TRBD2. This CDR3 is 16 amino acids long. Germline CDR1 SGHTA, CDR2 FQGNSA. Trimming removed 0 bases from V and 6 bases from J; junction bases left unmatched: 7. This CDR3 reads CASSLAPASGRSEQYF. The CDR3 nucleotides are TGTGCCAGCAGCTTAGCCCCGGCTAGCGGGAGGTCCGAGCAGTACTTC.

The chain combines TRBV2 with TRBJ2-7, with 8 bases aligning to TRBD2. The V and J ends lost 6 bases and 6 bases, in that order; junction bases with no gene match: 7. There are 13 residues in the CDR3. The germline gives CDR1 SNHLY, CDR2 FYNNEI. The CDR3 DNA sequence: TGTGCCAGCAGGGGCGGGACTAGAAGCGAGCAGTACTTC. It is translated as CASRGGTRSEQYF.

This clone was seen a single time. This chain links TRBV19 with TRBJ2-5, with 7 bases matching TRBD1. This CDR3 has 15 residues. The germline V gene has CDR1 LNHDA and CDR2 SQIVND (reference sequence). Trimming removed 6 bases from V and 2 bases from J; junction bases left unmatched: 9. The CDR3 here is CASSTNHRGQETQYF. In DNA, the CDR3 is TGTGCCAGTAGCACAAACCACAGGGGTCAAGAGACCCAGTACTTC. Full variable domain (rest looked up from reference TRBV19 and TRBJ2-5): DGGITQSPKYLFRKEGQNVTLSCEQNLNHDAMYWYRQDPGQGLRLIYYSQIVNDFQKGDIAEGYSVSREKKESFPLTVTSAQKNPTAFYLCASSTNHRGQETQYFGPGTRLLVL.

The chain links TRBV7-2 to TRBJ2-3; 15 bases agree with TRBD2. Germline V gene lookup returns CDR1 SGHTA and CDR2 FQGNSA. V lost 2 bases, J lost 6 bases, and 9 bases stayed unmatched. The CDR3 contains 18 residues. The CDR3 loop reads CASSLTGTSGRRGDTQYF. DNA of the CDR3: TGTGCCAGCAGCTTAACCGGGACTAGCGGGAGGAGGGGGGATACGCAGTATTTT.

V usage is TRBV19 and J usage is TRBJ2-3, with D unclear. This CDR3 has 13 residues. V was trimmed by 5 bases and J by 8 bases, leaving 14 bases between them. Looked up from germline, CDR1 is LNHDA and CDR2 is SQIVND (reference sequence). The CDR3 sequence: CASSPYGPGTQYF. The DNA for the CDR3 is TGTGCCAGTAGTCCCTATGGTCCAGGTACGCAGTATTTT.

This clone was detected once. The V and J genes are TRBV9 and TRBJ1-1; 8 bases map to TRBD1. Losses at the gene ends were 4 bases for V and 5 bases for J; bases not matched to a gene: 10. Germline V gene lookup returns CDR1 SGDLS and CDR2 YYNGEE. CDR3 length: 15 residues. The CDR3 sequence is CASSPRQGLATEAFF. For the CDR3, the DNA is TGTGCCAGCAGCCCACGACAGGGGTTGGCGACTGAAGCTTTCTTT.

The rearrangement links TRBV5-4 to TRBJ1-2, with 7 bases matching TRBD1. V shed 0 bases and J 0 bases; nucleotides not matched to a gene: 5. Germline CDR1 and CDR2: SGHNT and YYREEE (reference sequence). The CDR3 consists of 16 residues. The CDR3 reads CASSLGAQGANYGYTF. CDR3 nucleotide sequence: TGTGCCAGCAGCTTGGGCGCCCAGGGGGCTAACTATGGCTACACCTTC. Using reference TRBV5-4 and TRBJ1-2 for the parts outside the CDR3, the full variable domain is ETGVTQSPTHLIKTRGQQVTLRCSSQSGHNTVSWYQQALGQGPQFIFQYYREEENGRGNFPPRFSGLQFPNYSSELNVNALELDDSALYLCASSLGAQGANYGYTFGSGTRLTVV.

Only one count was recorded for this clone. This CDR3 is CATISGGGGKYEKLFF. CDR3 nucleotide sequence: TGTGCCACCATTTCGGGGGGCGGGGGGAAATATGAAAAACTGTTTTTT. V is TRBV15 and J is TRBJ1-4; perhaps TRBD1 as D (6 bases). Between the trimmed V and J ends, which lost 7 bases and 6 bases, there was a span of 21 bases. Germline loops: CDR1 LNHNV, CDR2 YYDKDF (reference sequence). The CDR3 covers 16 residues.

The chain couples TRBV20-1 to TRBJ2-7, with unresolved D. The CDR3 runs to 10 residues. V shed 0 bases and J shed 5 bases, with 2 bases lying between them. Germline V gene sequence: CDR1 DFQATT, CDR2 SNEGSKA (reference sequence). The CDR3 here is CSARDNEQYF. The CDR3 coding sequence is TGCAGTGCTAGAGATAACGAGCAGTACTTC.

V and J are TRBV19 and TRBJ1-5, with D perhaps TRBD1 (6 bases). Germline CDR1 and CDR2: LNHDA and SQIVND (reference sequence). V was pared by 6 bases and J by 3 bases, with 9 bases between. The CDR3 has 13 residues. CDR3 residues: CASRRQVNQPQHF. The CDR3 DNA reads TGTGCCAGTAGACGACAGGTCAATCAGCCCCAGCATTTT.

The chain carries TRBV2 and TRBJ1-6; D perhaps matches TRBD1 (5 bases). Germline-derived CDR1 and CDR2 are SNHLY and FYNNEI. This CDR3 contains 14 residues. V lost 10 bases and J lost 5, with 15 bases in between. The CDR3 sequence is CATGGAANNSPLHF. CDR3 sequence (DNA): TGTGCCACGGGAGGGGCAGCAAATAATTCACCCCTCCACTTT.

CDR3 residues: CASSPSGRLADYGYTF. CDR3 DNA sequence: TGTGCCAGCAGCCCATCTGGGAGGCTGGCAGACTATGGCTACACCTTC. This sequence joins TRBV7-3 and TRBJ1-2; D gene uncertain. V was shortened by 5 bases and J by 3 bases, with 19 bases between the two germline ends. The CDR3 sequence is 16 residues long. Germline lookup yields CDR1 SGHTA and CDR2 FQGTGA. Drawing the rest from reference TRBV7-3 and TRBJ1-2, the complete variable domain is GAGVSQTPSNKVTEKGKYVELRCDPISGHTALYWYRQSLGQGPEFLIYFQGTGAADDSGLPNDRFFAVRPEGSVSTLKIQRTERGDSAVYLCASSPSGRLADYGYTFGSGTRLTVV.

The chain carries TRBV7-9 and TRBJ2-1; the match to TRBD2 covers 16 bases. The J segment lost 3 bases and the V segment lost 3 bases, leaving 5 bases of the junction unmatched. CDR3 length: 18 amino acids. Germline V gene data show CDR1 as SEHNR and CDR2 as FQNEAQ (reference sequence). The CDR3 sequence is CASSLRGLAGGLYNEQFF. The CDR3 DNA follows: TGTGCCAGCAGCTTGAGGGGACTAGCGGGAGGGCTCTACAATGAGCAGTTCTTC.

The genes are TRBV5-4 and TRBJ1-6, with 9 bases aligning to TRBD1. The germline CDR1 and CDR2 sequences are SGHNT and YYREEE (reference sequence). This CDR3 is 13 amino acids long. V lost 6 bases and J lost 10; bases outside the gene matches: 5. The CDR3 loop reads CASTRTGESPLHF. CDR3 in DNA: TGTGCCAGCACAAGGACAGGGGAGTCACCCCTCCACTTT.

The chain recombines TRBV27 with TRBJ2-1; TRBD1 matches at 10 bases. CDR1 and CDR2 from the germline V gene are MNHEY and SMNVEV (reference sequence). CDR3 size: 15 residues. The V segment lost 6 bases and the J segment 4 bases; nucleotides outside the gene matches: 6. The CDR3 DNA reads as TGTGCCAGCAGGAGACCGGGACAGGGGTACAATGAGCAGTTCTTC. Its protein is CASRRPGQGYNEQFF.

V is TRBV9 and J is TRBJ2-5, with 15 bases fitting TRBD2. Trimming cost V 0 bases and J 4 bases; bases outside gene matches: 4. CDR1 is SGDLS, CDR2 YYNGEE, per germline. The CDR3 spans 17 residues. The DNA of the CDR3 is TGTGCCAGCAGCGTAGGTTCGGGACTAGCGGGAGGAGAGACCCAGTACTTC. The encoded protein is CASSVGSGLAGGETQYF. The whole variable domain, filled in from reference TRBV9 and TRBJ2-5, reads DSGVTQTPKHLITATGQRVTLRCSPRSGDLSVYWYQQSLDQGLQFLIQYYNGEERAKGNILERFSAQQFPDLHSELNLSSLELGDSALYFCASSVGSGLAGGETQYFGPGTRLLVL.

The rearrangement links TRBV2 to TRBJ2-1; 9 bases are shared with TRBD1. The CDR3 consists of 17 residues. CDR1 and CDR2 (germline): SNHLY, FYNNEI. J lost 9 bases, V lost 4 bases, and 16 bases had no gene match. This CDR3 reads CASSGQPPGQGWAEQFF. CDR3 bases: TGTGCCAGCAGTGGACAACCCCCGGGACAGGGATGGGCTGAGCAGTTCTTC. The full variable domain, rest sourced from reference TRBV2 and TRBJ2-1, is EPEVTQTPSHQVTQMGQEVILRCVPISNHLYFYWYRQILGQKVEFLVSFYNNEISEKSEIFDDQFSVERPDGSNFTLKIRSTKLEDSAMYFCASSGQPPGQGWAEQFFGPGTRLTVL.

Regarding this clone: At one end, the junction sequence differs from germline, possibly due to a read error. V is TRBV3-1 (or the pseudogene TRBV3-2) and J is TRBJ1-6; TRBD1 agrees at 7 bases. The CDR3 contains 14 residues. Germline V gives CDR1 LGHDT, CDR2 YNNKEL (reference sequence). CDR3 amino acids: CASSLRDSNSLLHF. Here the CDR3 DNA reads TGTGCCAGCAGCCTACGGGACAGTAATTCACTCCTCCACTTT.